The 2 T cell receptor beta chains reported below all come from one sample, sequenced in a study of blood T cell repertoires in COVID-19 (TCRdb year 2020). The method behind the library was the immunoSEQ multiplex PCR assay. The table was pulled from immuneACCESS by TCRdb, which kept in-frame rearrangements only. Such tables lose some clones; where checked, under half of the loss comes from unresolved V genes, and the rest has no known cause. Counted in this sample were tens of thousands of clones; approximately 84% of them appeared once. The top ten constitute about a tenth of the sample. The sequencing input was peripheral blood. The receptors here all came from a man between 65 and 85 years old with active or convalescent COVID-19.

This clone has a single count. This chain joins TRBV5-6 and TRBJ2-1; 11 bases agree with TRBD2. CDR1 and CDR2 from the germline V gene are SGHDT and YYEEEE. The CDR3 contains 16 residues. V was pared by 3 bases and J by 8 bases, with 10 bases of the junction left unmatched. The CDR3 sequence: CASSSLGLAVIDEQFF. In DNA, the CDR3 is TGTGCCAGCAGCTCACTGGGACTAGCGGTTATCGATGAGCAGTTCTTC.

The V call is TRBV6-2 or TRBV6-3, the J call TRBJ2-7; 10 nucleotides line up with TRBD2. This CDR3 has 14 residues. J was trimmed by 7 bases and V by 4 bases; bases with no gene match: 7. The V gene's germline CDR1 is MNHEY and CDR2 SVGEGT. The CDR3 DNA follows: TGTGCCAGCAGTTCTGCGACTAGCGGGCCAGAGCAGTACTTC. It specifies CASSSATSGPEQYF.